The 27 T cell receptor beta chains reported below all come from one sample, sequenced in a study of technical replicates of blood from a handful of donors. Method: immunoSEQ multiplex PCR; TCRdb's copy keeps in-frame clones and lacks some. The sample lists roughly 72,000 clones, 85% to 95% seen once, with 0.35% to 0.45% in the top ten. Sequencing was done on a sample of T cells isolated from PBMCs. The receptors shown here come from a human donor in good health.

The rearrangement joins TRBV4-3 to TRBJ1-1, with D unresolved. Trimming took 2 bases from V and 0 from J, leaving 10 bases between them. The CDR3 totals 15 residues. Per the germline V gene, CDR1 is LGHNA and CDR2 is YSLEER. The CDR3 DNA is TGCGCCAGCAGCCAATATACAGCCATGAACACTGAAGCTTTCTTT. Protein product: CASSQYTAMNTEAFF.

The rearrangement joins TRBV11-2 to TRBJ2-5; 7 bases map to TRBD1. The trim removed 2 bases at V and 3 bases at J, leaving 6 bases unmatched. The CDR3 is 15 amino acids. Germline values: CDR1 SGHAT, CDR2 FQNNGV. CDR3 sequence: CASSLFMGTEETQYF. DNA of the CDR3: TGTGCCAGCAGCTTATTTATGGGGACAGAAGAGACCCAGTACTTC.

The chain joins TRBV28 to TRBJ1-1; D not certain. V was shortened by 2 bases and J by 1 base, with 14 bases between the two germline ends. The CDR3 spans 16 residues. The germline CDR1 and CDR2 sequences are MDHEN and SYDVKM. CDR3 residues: CASSLILRGGNTEAFF. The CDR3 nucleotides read TGTGCCAGCAGTTTAATATTAAGAGGAGGGAACACTGAAGCTTTCTTT.

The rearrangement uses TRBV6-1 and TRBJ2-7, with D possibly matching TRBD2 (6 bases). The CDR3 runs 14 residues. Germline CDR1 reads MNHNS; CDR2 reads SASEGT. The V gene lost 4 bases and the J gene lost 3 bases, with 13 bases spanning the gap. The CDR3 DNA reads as TGTGCCAGCAGTGTCCGGGACTGGGACTACGAGCAGTACTTC. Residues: CASSVRDWDYEQYF.

The CDR3 sequence is CASNNGGSGNTIYF. CDR3 coding DNA: TGTGCCAGCAACAACGGGGGCTCTGGAAACACCATATATTTT. The chain joins TRBV6-5 to TRBJ1-3; D might be TRBD1 (5 bases). The V gene's germline CDR1 is MNHEY and CDR2 SVGAGI. This CDR3 spans 14 amino acids. Trimming took 7 bases from V and 0 from J, leaving 10 bases between them.

For the CDR3, the DNA is TGTGCCAGCAGCTACGGACAGTACAATGAGCAGTTCTTC. The encoded protein is CASSYGQYNEQFF. The chain couples TRBV7-3 to TRBJ2-1, with a possible D match to TRBD1 (6 bases). Per the germline V gene, CDR1 is SGHTA and CDR2 is FQGTGA. The CDR3 runs to 13 residues. V dropped 4 bases and J dropped 4 bases, with 8 bases sitting between them.

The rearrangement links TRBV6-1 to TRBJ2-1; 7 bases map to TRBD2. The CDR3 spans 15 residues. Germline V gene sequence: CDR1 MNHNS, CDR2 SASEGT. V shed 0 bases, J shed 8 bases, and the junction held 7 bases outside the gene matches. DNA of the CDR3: TGTGCCAGCAGTGAAGCAGGCGGGAGCTTATATGAGCAGTTCTTC. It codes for CASSEAGGSLYEQFF.

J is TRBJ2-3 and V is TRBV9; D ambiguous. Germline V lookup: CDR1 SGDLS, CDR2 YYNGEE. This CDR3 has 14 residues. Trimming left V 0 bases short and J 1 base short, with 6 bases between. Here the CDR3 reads CASSVVTGTDTQYF. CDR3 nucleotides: TGTGCCAGCAGCGTAGTTACAGGCACAGATACGCAGTATTTT.

The CDR3, as DNA: TGTGCCAGCAGCGAGGGACAGCCCTTCTCAACTAATGAAAAACTGTTTTTT. Its translation: CASSEGQPFSTNEKLFF. The rearrangement uses TRBV9 and TRBJ1-4; 7 bases match TRBD1. Trimming took 3 bases from V and 0 from J; bases not matched to a gene: 8. The CDR3 spans 17 residues. The germline V gene has CDR1 SGDLS and CDR2 YYNGEE.

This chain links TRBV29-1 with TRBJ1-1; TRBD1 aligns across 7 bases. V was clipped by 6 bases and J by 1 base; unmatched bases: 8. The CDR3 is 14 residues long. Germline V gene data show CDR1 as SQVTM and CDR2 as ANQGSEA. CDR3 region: CSVQLQGSNTEAFF. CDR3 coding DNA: TGCAGCGTCCAGTTACAGGGGTCGAACACTGAAGCTTTCTTT.

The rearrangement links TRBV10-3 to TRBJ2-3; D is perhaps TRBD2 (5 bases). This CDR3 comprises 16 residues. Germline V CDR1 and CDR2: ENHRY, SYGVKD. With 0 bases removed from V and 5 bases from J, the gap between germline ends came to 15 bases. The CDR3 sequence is CAISESGERTIDTQYF. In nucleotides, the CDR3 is TGTGCCATCAGTGAGTCTGGGGAGAGAACAATAGATACGCAGTATTTT.

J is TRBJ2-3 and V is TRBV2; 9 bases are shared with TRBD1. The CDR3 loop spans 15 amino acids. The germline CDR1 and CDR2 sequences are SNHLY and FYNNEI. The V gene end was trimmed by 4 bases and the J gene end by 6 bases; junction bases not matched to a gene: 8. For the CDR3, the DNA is TGTGCCAGCAGTGGGGGGGGACAGGGCGCCGATACGCAGTATTTT. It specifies CASSGGGQGADTQYF.

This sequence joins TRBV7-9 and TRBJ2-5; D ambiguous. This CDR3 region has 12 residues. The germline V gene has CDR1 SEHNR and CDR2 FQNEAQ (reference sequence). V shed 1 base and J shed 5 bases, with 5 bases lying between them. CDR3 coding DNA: TGTGCCAGCAGCTTAGGGCTGGAGACCCAGTACTTC. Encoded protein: CASSLGLETQYF. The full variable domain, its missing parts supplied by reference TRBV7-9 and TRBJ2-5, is DTGVSQNPRHKITKRGQNVTFRCDPISEHNRLYWYRQTLGQGPEFLTYFQNEAQLEKSRLLSDRFSAERPKGSFSTLEIQRTEQGDSAMYLCASSLGLETQYFGPGTRLLVL.

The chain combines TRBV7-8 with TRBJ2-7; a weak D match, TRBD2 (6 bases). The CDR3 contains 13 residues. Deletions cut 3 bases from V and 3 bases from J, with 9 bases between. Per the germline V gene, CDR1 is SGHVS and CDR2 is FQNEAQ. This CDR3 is CASSFGTFYEQYF. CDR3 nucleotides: TGTGCCAGCAGCTTCGGGACTTTCTACGAGCAGTACTTC. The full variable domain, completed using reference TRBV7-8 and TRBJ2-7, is GAGVSQSPRYKVAKRGQDVALRCDPISGHVSLFWYQQALGQGPEFLTYFQNEAQLDKSGLPSDRFFAERPEGSVSTLKIQRTQQEDSAVYLCASSFGTFYEQYFGPGTRLTVT.

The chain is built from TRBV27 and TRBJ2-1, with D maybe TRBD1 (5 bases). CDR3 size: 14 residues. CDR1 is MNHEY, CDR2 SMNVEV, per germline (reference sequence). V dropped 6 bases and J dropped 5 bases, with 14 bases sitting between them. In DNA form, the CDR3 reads TGTGCCAGCAGGTGGCAGGGCAGAAACAATGAGCAGTTCTTC. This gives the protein CASRWQGRNNEQFF.

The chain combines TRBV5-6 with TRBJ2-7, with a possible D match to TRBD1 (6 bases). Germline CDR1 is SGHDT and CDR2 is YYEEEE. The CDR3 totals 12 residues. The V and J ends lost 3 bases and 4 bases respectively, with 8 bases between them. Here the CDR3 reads CASSWQGYEQYF. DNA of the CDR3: TGTGCCAGCAGCTGGCAGGGGTACGAGCAGTACTTC.

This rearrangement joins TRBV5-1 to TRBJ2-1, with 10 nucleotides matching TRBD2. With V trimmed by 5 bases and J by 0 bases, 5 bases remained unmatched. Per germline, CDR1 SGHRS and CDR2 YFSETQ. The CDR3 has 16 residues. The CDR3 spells CASSPSSGSSYNEQFF. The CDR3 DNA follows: TGCGCCAGCAGTCCATCTAGCGGGAGCTCCTACAATGAGCAGTTCTTC.

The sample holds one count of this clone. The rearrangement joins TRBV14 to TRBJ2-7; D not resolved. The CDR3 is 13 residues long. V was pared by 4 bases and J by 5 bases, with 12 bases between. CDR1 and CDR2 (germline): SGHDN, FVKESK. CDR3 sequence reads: CASSLAVNDEQYF. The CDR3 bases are TGTGCCAGCAGCCTCGCGGTAAATGACGAGCAGTACTTC. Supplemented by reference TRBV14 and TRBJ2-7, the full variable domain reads EAGVTQFPSHSVIEKGQTVTLRCDPISGHDNLYWYRRVMGKEIKFLLHFVKESKQDESGMPNNRFLAERTGGTYSTLKVQPAELEDSGVYFCASSLAVNDEQYFGPGTRLTVT.

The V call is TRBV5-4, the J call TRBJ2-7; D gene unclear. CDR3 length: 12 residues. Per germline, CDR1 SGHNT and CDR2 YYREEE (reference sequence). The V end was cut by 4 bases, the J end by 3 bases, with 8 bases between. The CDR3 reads CASSGPGYEQYF. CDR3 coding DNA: TGTGCCAGCAGCGGTCCGGGCTACGAGCAGTACTTC.

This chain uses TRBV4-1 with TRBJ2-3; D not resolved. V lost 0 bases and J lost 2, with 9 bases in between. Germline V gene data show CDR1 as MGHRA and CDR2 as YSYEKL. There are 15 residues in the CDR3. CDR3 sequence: CASSQDTPTTDTQYF. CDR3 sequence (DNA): TGCGCCAGCAGCCAAGATACCCCTACCACAGATACGCAGTATTTT.

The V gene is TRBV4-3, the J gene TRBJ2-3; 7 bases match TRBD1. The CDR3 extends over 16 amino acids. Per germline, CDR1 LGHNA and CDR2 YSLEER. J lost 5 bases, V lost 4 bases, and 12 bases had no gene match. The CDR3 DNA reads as TGCGCCAGCAGCCGCATGGGTAGGGGGCAGCAAGATACGCAGTATTTT. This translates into CASSRMGRGQQDTQYF.

The CDR3 is CASSLGAGGHQPQHF. The CDR3 bases are TGTGCCAGCAGCCTAGGAGCTGGGGGCCATCAGCCCCAGCATTTT. The chain carries TRBV7-8 and TRBJ1-5; D is perhaps TRBD1 (6 bases). The germline gives CDR1 SGHVS, CDR2 FQNEAQ. The V gene lost 5 bases and the J gene lost 5 bases, with 16 bases spanning the gap. This CDR3 has 15 amino acids.

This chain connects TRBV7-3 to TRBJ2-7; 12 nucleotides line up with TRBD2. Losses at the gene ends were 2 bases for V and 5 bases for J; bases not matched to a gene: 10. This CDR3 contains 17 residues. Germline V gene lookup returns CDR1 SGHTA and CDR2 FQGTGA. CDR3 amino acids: CASSLSVSGLAGDEQYF. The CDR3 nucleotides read TGTGCCAGCAGCTTATCCGTCTCGGGACTAGCGGGCGACGAGCAGTACTTC.

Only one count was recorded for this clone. As DNA, the CDR3 is TGTGCCAGCACCGCGGGGGATTACGAGCAGTACTTC. As protein: CASTAGDYEQYF. V is TRBV28 and J is TRBJ2-7; TRBD2 matches at 7 bases. This CDR3 is built from 12 residues. Trimming cost V 7 bases and J 4 bases; bases outside gene matches: 4. Germline V gives CDR1 MDHEN, CDR2 SYDVKM.

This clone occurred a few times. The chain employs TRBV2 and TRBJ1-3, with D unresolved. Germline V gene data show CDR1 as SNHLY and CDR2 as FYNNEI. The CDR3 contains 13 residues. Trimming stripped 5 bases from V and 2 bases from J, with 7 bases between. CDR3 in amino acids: CASSPGTGNTIYF. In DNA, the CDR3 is TGTGCCAGCAGTCCGGGGACTGGAAACACCATATATTTT.

The DNA of the CDR3 is TGTGCCAGCAGTTGGGGACTAGCGGGTGTCAATGAGCAGTTCTTC. Its translation: CASSWGLAGVNEQFF. The chain joins TRBV27 to TRBJ2-1, with TRBD2 matching over 12 bases. The CDR3 is 15 residues long. CDR1 and CDR2 (germline): MNHEY, SMNVEV (reference sequence). V shed 4 bases and J 6 bases; nucleotides not matched to a gene: 4.

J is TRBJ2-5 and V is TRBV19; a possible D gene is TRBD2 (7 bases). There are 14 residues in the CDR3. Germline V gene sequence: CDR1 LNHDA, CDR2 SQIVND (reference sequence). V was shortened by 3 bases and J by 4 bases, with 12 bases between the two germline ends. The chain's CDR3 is CASSIFGGAETQYF. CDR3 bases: TGTGCCAGTAGTATTTTTGGGGGGGCAGAGACCCAGTACTTC.